This T cell receptor (beta chain) was recorded in a study of blood T cell repertoires in COVID-19. At the level of the study: Collection of acute and convalescent COVID-19 samples took place in the United States, Italy and Spain. PBMCs, B-cell-depleted T cells, or T cells provided the cDNA or gDNA that made up the material.

This CDR3 is built from 17 residues. Germline-derived CDR1 and CDR2 are MGHDK and SYGVNS. The V and J ends lost 4 bases and 8 bases, in that order; junction bases with no gene match: 13. Participant ages covered about 18 to 100 years across 20 to 30 US areas. Two negative PCRs, clearance, or symptom resolution characterized the recovered Cohort 3 donors. In this sample, this clone turned up a few times. The assay was immunoSEQ multiplex PCR, and TCRdb's table has in-frame clones only and misses some. The table records some 140,000 clones, roughly four fifths of them present only once. V is TRBV25-1 and J is TRBJ2-1; 11 positions agree with TRBD1. The sample consisted of PBMCs or T cells enriched from blood (not recorded which). This TCR derives from a young man who had recovered from COVID-19. CDR3 residues: CASSATPGQGGSDEQFF. The CDR3 bases are TGTGCCAGCAGTGCCACCCCGGGACAGGGGGGCTCGGATGAGCAGTTCTTC.